These 28 T cell receptor beta chains were sequenced from one sample in a study of molecular identifiers for immune sequencing clone quantification. TCRdb ran MiXCR on the PCR reads and lists one entry per CDR3 protein. The sample consists of a few hundred thousand distinct CDR3 sequences, roughly a quarter of them appearing once. The source material was naive CD8+ T cells from blood, with Jurkat cell RNA spiked in. The subset was: FACS-sorted CD8+CD4-CCR7+CD45RA+ naive T cells. The source is a human donor in good health. Some libraries in this study had Jurkat cell RNA spiked in.

The sample holds many counts of this clonotype. CDR3 sequence (DNA): TGCAGCGTTGAAGGGACAGAGATGAACGAGCAGTACTTC. Translation gives CSVEGTEMNEQYF. The V call is TRBV29-1, the J call TRBJ2-7; possibly TRBD1 for D (6 bases). Per the germline V gene, CDR1 is SQVTM and CDR2 is ANQGSEA. The CDR3 covers 13 residues. With 1 base removed from V and 5 bases from J, the gap between germline ends came to 12 bases.

On this clonotype itself: In this CDR3 the conserved last residue, phenylalanine or tryptophan, is missing, so a read error is likely. V usage is TRBV6-5 and J usage is TRBJ1-1; D perhaps matches TRBD1 (6 bases). Trimming removed 2 bases at V and 1 base at J, with 8 bases between. Germline CDR1 is MNHEY and CDR2 is SVGAGI. This CDR3 contains 14 residues. CDR3 sequence (DNA): TGTGCCAGCAGTTACAGGACAGCGAACACTGAAGCTTTCTCT. This gives the protein CASSYRTANTEAFS.

A single count supports this clonotype. Here the CDR3 omits its conserved ending phenylalanine or tryptophan, so a read error is the likely source. The genes are TRBV14 and TRBJ2-3, with TRBD2 matching over 8 bases. Germline values: CDR1 SGHDN, CDR2 FVKESK. J lost 3 bases, V lost 4 bases, and 9 bases had no gene match. The CDR3 is 16 amino acids. CDR3 nucleotide sequence: TGTGCCAGCAGCCGAATAGGCGGGGGGATAACAGATACGCAGTATCTT. It encodes CASSRIGGGITDTQYL.

This clonotype was observed once. V gene TRBV19 combines with J gene TRBJ2-1; TRBD2 agrees at 14 bases. Trimming cost V 5 bases and J 9 bases; bases outside gene matches: 12. The CDR3 covers 17 residues. Per the germline V gene, CDR1 is LNHDA and CDR2 is SQIVND (reference sequence). This CDR3 is CASSSGTSGGGSGEQFF. CDR3 nucleotides: TGTGCCAGTAGTTCCGGGACTAGCGGGGGAGGGAGTGGTGAGCAGTTCTTC.

This clonotype was picked up many times. This chain uses TRBV14 with TRBJ2-5; D tentatively fits TRBD1 or TRBD2 (5 bases each). The CDR3 has 15 residues. The germline CDR1 and CDR2 sequences are SGHDN and FVKESK. V was pared by 2 bases and J by 7 bases, with 17 bases between. The CDR3 region is CASSQWDGAAATQYF. The CDR3, as DNA: TGTGCCAGCAGCCAATGGGACGGTGCCGCCGCGACCCAGTACTTC. The whole variable domain, remainder taken from reference TRBV14 and TRBJ2-5, is EAGVTQFPSHSVIEKGQTVTLRCDPISGHDNLYWYRRVMGKEIKFLLHFVKESKQDESGMPNNRFLAERTGGTYSTLKVQPAELEDSGVYFCASSQWDGAAATQYFGPGTRLLVL.

This clonotype was recorded at least ten times. The V gene is TRBV20-1, the J gene TRBJ2-7; D not certain. The CDR3 spans 14 residues. Trimming pared 3 bases from V and 1 base from J, leaving 13 bases between. Germline-derived CDR1 and CDR2 are DFQATT and SNEGSKA (reference sequence). In nucleotides, the CDR3 is TGCAGTGCTAGGGCATCTATTCAGTCCTACGAGCAGTACTTC. It codes for CSARASIQSYEQYF.

The gene calls are TRBV20-1 and TRBJ2-7; no clear D gene. Germline CDR1 reads DFQATT; CDR2 reads SNEGSKA (reference sequence). The V end was cut by 6 bases, the J end by 2 bases, with 5 bases between. The CDR3 covers 10 residues. The CDR3 here is CSASTYEQYF. The CDR3 region has the DNA TGCAGTGCCAGCACCTACGAGCAGTACTTC.

This clonotype was counted many times. The chain carries TRBV12-3 or TRBV12-4 and TRBJ2-1; D is undetermined. V was clipped by 5 bases and J by 6 bases, with 8 bases between them. This CDR3 has 12 residues. The CDR3 region is CASSGPGNEQFF. The CDR3 DNA sequence: TGTGCCAGCAGTGGACCCGGCAATGAGCAGTTCTTC.

This clonotype was observed many times. V gene TRBV28 combines with J gene TRBJ1-5, with a possible D match to TRBD1 (6 bases). Germline CDR1 MDHEN, CDR2 SYDVKM. V dropped 4 bases and J dropped 3 bases, with 10 bases sitting between them. This CDR3 is built from 14 residues. The CDR3 DNA reads as TGTGCCAGCAGTTACAGGACAGACAATCAGCCCCAGCATTTT. Protein product: CASSYRTDNQPQHF.

This rearrangement joins TRBV6-5 to TRBJ2-7; 9 bases are shared with TRBD1. CDR1 is MNHEY, CDR2 SVGAGI, per germline. The CDR3 extends over 14 amino acids. Losses at the gene ends were 2 bases for V and 6 bases for J; bases not matched to a gene: 5. In DNA form, the CDR3 reads TGTGCCAGCAGTTACGGGACAGGGCTAGGCGAGCAGTACTTC. It is translated as CASSYGTGLGEQYF.

As for this clonotype: One end of the junction does not line up with germline, which may come from a read error. V is TRBV7-9 and J is TRBJ1-5; no clear D gene. This CDR3 region has 14 residues. Germline V lookup: CDR1 SEHNR, CDR2 FQNEAQ (reference sequence). Written as DNA, the CDR3 is TGTGCCACCAGCTTTGCCGGGCTCAATCATCCCCAGCATTTT. Amino acids: CATSFAGLNHPQHF.

Remarks on this clonotype: It is likely a read error, because the conserved phenylalanine at the end of the CDR3 is missing. The chain couples TRBV30 to TRBJ2-7, with TRBD2 matching 13 bases. Germline V CDR1 and CDR2: GTSNPN, SVGIG (reference sequence). Unmatched junction bases numbered 5, after V lost 2 bases and J lost 7 bases. The CDR3 totals 14 residues. CDR3 DNA: TGTGCCTGGAGTCCGGGACTAGCGGGATCGGAGCAGTACTCC. The encoded protein is CAWSPGLAGSEQYS.

This clonotype was detected once. This may stem from a read error, because a much larger clone lies one nucleotide away. This sequence joins TRBV6-6 and TRBJ2-1, with D perhaps TRBD1 or TRBD2 (5 bases each). Germline V gene sequence: CDR1 MNHNY, CDR2 SVGAGI (reference sequence). The CDR3 is 13 residues long. This CDR3 is CASSCTGGTIKVF. CDR3 nucleotide sequence: TGTGCCAGCAGTTGCACTGGGGGTACCATCAAGGTCTTC.

This clonotype occurred once. The conserved final phenylalanine or tryptophan is absent from the CDR3, which likely points to a read error. The rearrangement joins TRBV6-5 to TRBJ1-5; D is perhaps TRBD1 (6 bases). Trimming removed 2 bases from V and 4 bases from J, with 9 bases in between. Germline CDR1 is MNHEY and CDR2 is SVGAGI. The CDR3 is 14 residues long. This chain's CDR3 is CASSYEGVNQPQHS. The CDR3 nucleotides are TGTGCCAGCAGTTACGAGGGGGTGAATCAGCCCCAGCATTCT.

This clonotype was recorded a few times. The chain combines TRBV11-2 with TRBJ2-3; D gene uncertain. The CDR3 covers 16 residues. V shed 3 bases and J shed 0 bases, with 13 bases lying between them. Germline V gene data show CDR1 as SGHAT and CDR2 as FQNNGV. The CDR3 DNA follows: TGTGCCAGCAGCTTCCACATCTCCTCTAGCACAGATACGCAGTATTTT. Translated: CASSFHISSSTDTQYF.

This clonotype has only a few counts. The rearrangement uses TRBV9 and TRBJ2-1, with D perhaps matching TRBD2 (6 bases). The ends were cut back, 3 bases at V and 2 bases at J, with 15 bases in the middle. Germline loops: CDR1 SGDLS, CDR2 YYNGEE. This CDR3 region has 16 residues. The CDR3 region has the DNA TGTGCCAGCAGCGCCCAGACTAGTTACCCCTACAATGAGCAGTTCTTC. This codes for CASSAQTSYPYNEQFF.

J is TRBJ2-4 and V is TRBV5-8, with D hard to call. CDR1 is SGHTS and CDR2 is YDEGEE in the germline V gene. The CDR3 spans 14 residues. Trimming left V 3 bases short and J 2 bases short, with 9 bases between. The CDR3 sequence: CASSWIGTKNIQYF. In DNA, the CDR3 is TGTGCCAGCAGCTGGATAGGGACCAAAAACATTCAGTACTTC.

This clonotype was found a few times. The genes are TRBV12-3 or TRBV12-4 and TRBJ2-4, with no clear D. The germline V and J ends were trimmed by 5 bases and 3 bases, with 14 bases remaining between them. The CDR3 is 15 residues long. CDR3 region: CASSPPGLGKNIQYF. The CDR3 DNA reads as TGTGCCAGCAGTCCACCGGGCCTGGGCAAAAACATTCAGTACTTC.

This clonotype was counted ten times or more. The chain employs TRBV2 and TRBJ1-1; weak D call: TRBD1 (5 bases). Deletions cut 6 bases from V and 0 bases from J, with 14 bases between. From germline, CDR1 is SNHLY and CDR2 FYNNEI. The CDR3 loop spans 15 amino acids. The DNA for the CDR3 is TGTGCCAGCAGCCCCGATGGGGCAGTGAACACTGAAGCTTTCTTT. Its translation: CASSPDGAVNTEAFF. Complete variable domain (other parts from reference TRBV2 and TRBJ1-1): EPEVTQTPSHQVTQMGQEVILRCVPISNHLYFYWYRQILGQKVEFLVSFYNNEISEKSEIFDDQFSVERPDGSNFTLKIRSTKLEDSAMYFCASSPDGAVNTEAFFGQGTRLTVV.

This clonotype was detected many times. The CDR3 spells CASSSGQARDQPQHF. The CDR3 DNA follows: TGTGCCAGCAGCAGCGGGCAGGCCCGCGATCAGCCCCAGCATTTT. V gene TRBV9 combines with J gene TRBJ1-5; D gene unclear. Between the trimmed V and J ends, which lost 4 bases and 5 bases, there was a span of 16 bases. The CDR3 length is 15 residues. Germline V gene sequence: CDR1 SGDLS, CDR2 YYNGEE.

Points on this clonotype: Germline and junction disagree at one end, which may indicate a read error. The chain combines TRBV4-3 with TRBJ1-3; the D is unclear. The CDR3 has 15 residues. Germline V CDR1 and CDR2: LGHNA, YSLEER. CDR3 DNA sequence: TGCGCCAGTAGCCAAGATCGGAACTCTGGAAACACCATATATTTT. Amino acids: CASSQDRNSGNTIYF.

This sequence joins TRBV7-9 and TRBJ2-7; TRBD2 matches 9 bases. The V gene's germline CDR1 is SEHNR and CDR2 FQNEAQ (reference sequence). The CDR3 length is 16 residues. The J segment lost 3 bases and the V segment lost 5 bases, leaving 11 bases of the junction unmatched. The CDR3 spells CASSATLSGGHYEQYF. In DNA, the CDR3 is TGTGCCAGCAGCGCTACCCTAAGCGGGGGGCACTACGAGCAGTACTTC. Filled out from reference TRBV7-9 and TRBJ2-7, the complete variable domain reads DTGVSQNPRHKITKRGQNVTFRCDPISEHNRLYWYRQTLGQGPEFLTYFQNEAQLEKSRLLSDRFSAERPKGSFSTLEIQRTEQGDSAMYLCASSATLSGGHYEQYFGPGTRLTVT.

This clonotype was counted between two and nine times. The chain links TRBV12-3 or TRBV12-4 to TRBJ2-6; D remains unclear. V was pared by 5 bases and J by 0 bases, with 11 bases between. This CDR3 has 16 residues. CDR3 region: CASSVERISGANVLTF. DNA of the CDR3: TGTGCCAGCAGTGTCGAGAGAATCTCTGGGGCCAACGTCCTGACTTTC.

Notes on this clonotype: One end of the junction fails to match germline, which may point to a read error. The chain links TRBV19 to TRBJ1-2, with D possibly being TRBD1 (5 bases). The germline CDR1 and CDR2 sequences are LNHDA and SQIVND (reference sequence). The CDR3 covers 13 residues. The CDR3 reads CASGIGAGSGYTF. In nucleotides, the CDR3 is TGTGCCAGTGGTATTGGGGCGGGTAGCGGCTACACCTTC.

There are a few counts of this clonotype. The chain uses TRBV27 and TRBJ2-7; 15 nucleotides line up with TRBD2. This CDR3 is 17 amino acids long. Germline CDR1 and CDR2: MNHEY and SMNVEV (reference sequence). The ends lost 6 bases at V and 4 bases at J; junction bases unmatched: 10. In DNA form, the CDR3 reads TGTGCCAGCAGCCTACTGGGGGGACTAGCGGGGGGATACGAGCAGTACTTC. As protein: CASSLLGGLAGGYEQYF.

This rearrangement joins TRBV30 to TRBJ2-5, with D tentatively TRBD1 (5 bases). With 0 bases removed from V and 1 base from J, the gap between germline ends came to 21 bases. The CDR3 length is 18 residues. Germline values: CDR1 GTSNPN, CDR2 SVGIG (reference sequence). CDR3 nucleotides: TGTGCCTGGAGTGTACGTCCAAGGGGAAGTGGGGTCCAAGAGACCCAGTACTTC. It translates to CAWSVRPRGSGVQETQYF.

This clonotype was found many times. This rearrangement joins TRBV30 to TRBJ1-1; 12 bases are shared with TRBD1. Germline CDR1 and CDR2: GTSNPN and SVGIG (reference sequence). The CDR3 loop spans 12 amino acids. The V and J ends lost 5 bases and 8 bases, in that order; junction bases with no gene match: 3. The CDR3 loop reads CAWGTGGSEAFF. CDR3 in DNA: TGTGCCTGGGGGACAGGGGGCTCCGAAGCTTTCTTT.

This clonotype was counted a few times. This chain uses TRBV5-1 with TRBJ2-7, with TRBD1 matching 7 bases. The CDR3 is made up of 14 amino acids. With 2 bases clipped from V and 3 bases from J, the junction kept 5 bases outside the gene matches. The germline V gene has CDR1 SGHRS and CDR2 YFSETQ. The CDR3 sequence: CASSLQGTDYEQYF. For the CDR3, the DNA is TGCGCCAGCAGCTTACAGGGGACCGACTACGAGCAGTACTTC.